This is a list of T cell receptor beta chains from one sample in a study of shared clonotypes between healthy human individuals. Only in-frame clones appear in the TCRdb table, and some are missing; sequencing was by immunoSEQ multiplex PCR. The sample contains approximately 1,500,000 clones, more than 95% of which appear only once. Material: naive CD4+ T cells sorted from blood. The receptors shown here come from a man between 25 and 39 years old in good health. Both conserved end residues are part of each CDR3. Fields, in order: clone size, J gene, D gene, V gene, CDR3 protein, CDR3 DNA. A D gene is named only where the DNA matches it firmly. Clone size is shown for a subset of rows, as once, few, many or a class of expanded clone.

few | TRBJ2-1 | TRBD1 | TRBV5-1 | CASSPLGTGVNEQFF | TGCGCCAGCAGCCCGCTCGGGACAGGGGTCAATGAGCAGTTCTTC
. | TRBJ2-7 | . | TRBV10-3 | CAISEDSRREQYF | TGTGCCATCAGTGAGGACAGCCGGCGGGAGCAGTACTTC
. | TRBJ1-1 | TRBD1 | TRBV5-1 | CASSLTGQGSYYENTEAFF | TGCGCCAGCAGCTTGACGGGACAGGGATCGTATTATGAGAACACTGAAGCTTTCTTT
. | TRBJ2-2 | . | TRBV29-1 | CSVVGRANTGELFF | TGCAGCGTAGTTGGAAGAGCGAACACCGGGGAGCTGTTTTTT
. | TRBJ1-1 | . | TRBV19 | CASSIRGNTEAFF | TGTGCCAGTAGTATACGTGGTAACACTGAAGCTTTCTTT
. | TRBJ1-1 | . | TRBV7-3 | CASSLTGAEAFF | TGTGCCAGCAGCTTAACGGGAGCCGAAGCTTTCTTT
. | TRBJ2-3 | . | TRBV5-1 | CASSLLTDTQYF | TGCGCCAGCAGCCTTCTCACAGATACGCAGTATTTT
. | TRBJ2-7 | TRBD1 | TRBV6-5 | CASSLRGGQGAYEQYF | TGTGCCAGCAGTTTAAGGGGGGGACAGGGGGCCTACGAGCAGTACTTC
. | TRBJ1-4 | . | TRBV13 | CASSLMGFGEKLFF | TGTGCCAGCAGCCTAATGGGATTCGGAGAAAAACTGTTTTTT
. | TRBJ2-7 | . | TRBV5-1 | CASSVELGLGPYEQYF | TGCGCCAGCAGCGTAGAGTTGGGACTGGGGCCCTACGAGCAGTACTTC
. | TRBJ2-1 | . | TRBV11-2 | CASSLTLGPPSSYNEQFF | TGTGCCAGCAGCTTAACTCTAGGCCCCCCCAGCTCCTACAATGAGCAGTTCTTC
. | TRBJ2-2 | TRBD1 | TRBV5-1 | CASSLVGTGNTGELFF | TGCGCCAGCAGCTTGGTAGGGACAGGGAACACCGGGGAGCTGTTTTTT
. | TRBJ2-1 | TRBD2 | TRBV18 | CASSPAASGNEQFF | TGTGCCAGCTCACCAGCGGCTAGCGGCAATGAGCAGTTCTTC
. | TRBJ2-3 | . | TRBV28 | CASSLTTLRTDTQYF | TGTGCCAGCAGTTTAACGACTCTCAGGACAGATACGCAGTATTTT
. | TRBJ2-3 | . | TRBV29-1 | CSARRVASTDTQYF | TGCAGCGCCCGTCGTGTGGCTAGCACAGATACGCAGTATTTT
. | TRBJ1-1 | . | TRBV28 | CASRQLASSFF | TGTGCCAGCAGACAACTGGCCTCTTCTTTCTTT
. | TRBJ2-1 | . | TRBV7-9 | CASSFLSELGQFF | TGTGCCAGCAGCTTTTTATCGGAACTTGGGCAGTTCTTC
. | TRBJ2-2 | TRBD2 | TRBV7-8 | CASSPRRGLAGGTGELFF | TGTGCCAGCAGCCCACGAAGGGGACTAGCGGGAGGTACCGGGGAGCTGTTTTTT
. | TRBJ1-3 | . | TRBV9 | CASSVEAAGRGNTIYF | TGTGCCAGCAGCGTAGAAGCTGCGGGGCGGGGAAACACCATATATTTT
. | TRBJ2-6 | . | TRBV28 | CASSFRMLSSGANVLTF | TGTGCCAGCAGTTTCCGGATGTTAAGTTCTGGGGCCAACGTCCTGACTTTC
. | TRBJ2-7 | . | TRBV30 | CAWRGGYEQYF | TGTGCCTGGAGAGGGGGGTACGAGCAGTACTTC
. | TRBJ1-1 | . | TRBV7-3 | CASSSQGRGAGNTEAFF | TGTGCCAGCAGCTCTCAGGGCAGGGGCGCGGGGAACACTGAAGCTTTCTTT
once | TRBJ1-2 | . | TRBV27 | CASSWGRAGEHGYTF | TGTGCCAGCAGTTGGGGTCGGGCAGGGGAGCATGGCTACACCTTC
. | TRBJ2-1 | TRBD2 | TRBV9 | CASSVGLGEAGSSYNEQFF | TGTGCCAGCAGCGTAGGACTGGGCGAAGCGGGAAGCTCCTACAATGAGCAGTTCTTC
once | TRBJ1-2 | . | TRBV27 | CASSSEGGDGYTF | TGTGCCAGCAGTTCAGAGGGGGGGGATGGCTACACCTTC
. | TRBJ2-5 | . | TRBV5-1 | CASSLALPPETQYF | TGCGCCAGCAGCTTGGCCCTTCCCCCGGAGACCCAGTACTTC
. | TRBJ2-1 | . | TRBV18 | CASSPRDYNEQFF | TGTGCCAGCTCACCTCGGGACTACAATGAGCAGTTCTTC
. | TRBJ2-3 | . | TRBV7-6 | CASSLGRGPTDTQYF | TGTGCCAGCAGCTTGGGACGGGGCCCCACAGATACGCAGTATTTT
. | TRBJ1-1 | . | TRBV19 | CASSIIGITEAFF | TGTGCCAGTAGTATTATAGGGATCACTGAAGCTTTCTTT
. | TRBJ1-2 | TRBD1 | TRBV19 | CASSSRPTGGYGYTF | TGTGCCAGTAGTTCCCGGCCGACAGGGGGCTATGGCTACACCTTC
. | TRBJ2-7 | TRBD2 | TRBV5-1 | CASSPGLAVDYEQYF | TGCGCCAGCAGCCCCGGACTAGCGGTAGACTACGAGCAGTACTTC
once | TRBJ2-4 | . | TRBV28 | CASSLWARLGSKNIQYF | TGTGCCAGCAGTTTATGGGCGCGGCTCGGGTCCAAAAACATTCAGTACTTC
. | TRBJ2-5 | . | TRBV19 | CASSFRRQETQYF | TGTGCCAGTAGTTTTAGACGGCAAGAGACCCAGTACTTC
. | TRBJ2-5 | . | TRBV11-2 | CASSLVRGRETQYF | TGTGCCAGCAGCTTAGTCCGGGGCAGGGAGACCCAGTACTTC
. | TRBJ2-3 | TRBD2 | TRBV5-1 | CASSLAVGTTYTDTQYF | TGCGCCAGCAGCTTGGCAGTCGGGACTACCTACACAGATACGCAGTATTTT
. | TRBJ2-1 | . | TRBV5-4 | CASSFLSYNEQFF | TGTGCCAGCAGCTTTCTATCCTACAATGAGCAGTTCTTC
. | TRBJ1-1 | . | TRBV5-1 | CASSLVGQNTEAFF | TGCGCCAGCAGCTTGGTGGGGCAGAACACTGAAGCTTTCTTT
. | TRBJ2-3 | . | TRBV2 | CASKDEDTQYF | TGTGCCAGCAAGGACGAGGATACGCAGTATTTT